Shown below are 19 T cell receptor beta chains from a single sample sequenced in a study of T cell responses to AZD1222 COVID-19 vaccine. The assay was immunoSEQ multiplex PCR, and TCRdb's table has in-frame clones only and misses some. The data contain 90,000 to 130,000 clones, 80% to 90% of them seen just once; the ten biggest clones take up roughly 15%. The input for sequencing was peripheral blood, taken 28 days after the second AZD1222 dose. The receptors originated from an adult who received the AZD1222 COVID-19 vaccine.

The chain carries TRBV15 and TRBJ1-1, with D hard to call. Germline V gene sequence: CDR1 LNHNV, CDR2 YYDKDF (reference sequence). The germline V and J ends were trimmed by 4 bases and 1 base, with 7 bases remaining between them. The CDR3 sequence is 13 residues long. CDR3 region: CATSKTSNTEAFF. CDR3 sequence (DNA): TGTGCCACCAGCAAAACATCGAACACTGAAGCTTTCTTT. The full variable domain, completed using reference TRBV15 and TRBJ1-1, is DAMVIQNPRYQVTQFGKPVTLSCSQTLNHNVMYWYQQKSSQAPKLLFHYYDKDFNNEADTPDNFQSRRPNTSFCFLDIRSPGLGDTAMYLCATSKTSNTEAFFGQGTRLTVV.

The CDR3 sequence is CASSPDYEQYF. In DNA, the CDR3 is TGTGCCAGCTCACCGGACTACGAGCAGTACTTC. The V gene is TRBV18, the J gene TRBJ2-7; D gene ambiguous. V was pared by 3 bases and J by 3 bases, with 3 bases between. The CDR3 is 11 amino acids. CDR1 and CDR2 from the germline V gene are KGHSH and LQKENI.

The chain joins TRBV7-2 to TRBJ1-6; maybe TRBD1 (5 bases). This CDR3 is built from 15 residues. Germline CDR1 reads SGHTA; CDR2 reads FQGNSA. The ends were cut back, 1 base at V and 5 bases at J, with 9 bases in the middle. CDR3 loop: CASSLGGSDNSPLHF. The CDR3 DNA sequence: TGTGCCAGCAGCTTAGGGGGCAGTGATAATTCACCCCTCCACTTT. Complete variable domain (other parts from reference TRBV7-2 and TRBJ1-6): GAGVSQSPSNKVTEKGKDVELRCDPISGHTALYWYRQSLGQGLEFLIYFQGNSAPDKSGLPSDRFSAERTGGSVSTLTIQRTQQEDSAVYLCASSLGGSDNSPLHFGNGTRLTVT.

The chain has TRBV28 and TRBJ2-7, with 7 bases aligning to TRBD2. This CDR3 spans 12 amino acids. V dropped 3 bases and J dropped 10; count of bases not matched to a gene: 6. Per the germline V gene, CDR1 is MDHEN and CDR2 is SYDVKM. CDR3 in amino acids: CASSFSGRYQYF. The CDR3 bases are TGTGCCAGCAGTTTTAGCGGGCGTTACCAGTACTTC.

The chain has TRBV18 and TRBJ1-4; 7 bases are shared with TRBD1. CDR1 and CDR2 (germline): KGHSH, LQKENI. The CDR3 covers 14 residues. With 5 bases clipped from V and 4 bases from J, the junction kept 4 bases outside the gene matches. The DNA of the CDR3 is TGTGCCAGCTCATTGACAGGGAATAATGAAAAACTGTTTTTT. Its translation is CASSLTGNNEKLFF.

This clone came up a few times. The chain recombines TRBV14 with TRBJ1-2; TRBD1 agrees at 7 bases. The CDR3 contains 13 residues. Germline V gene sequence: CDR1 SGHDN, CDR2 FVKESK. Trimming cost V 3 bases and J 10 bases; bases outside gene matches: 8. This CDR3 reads CASSQWQGGLYTF. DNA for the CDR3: TGTGCCAGCAGCCAGTGGCAGGGGGGACTCTACACCTTC. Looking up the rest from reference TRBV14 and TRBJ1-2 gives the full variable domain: EAGVTQFPSHSVIEKGQTVTLRCDPISGHDNLYWYRRVMGKEIKFLLHFVKESKQDESGMPNNRFLAERTGGTYSTLKVQPAELEDSGVYFCASSQWQGGLYTFGSGTRLTVV.

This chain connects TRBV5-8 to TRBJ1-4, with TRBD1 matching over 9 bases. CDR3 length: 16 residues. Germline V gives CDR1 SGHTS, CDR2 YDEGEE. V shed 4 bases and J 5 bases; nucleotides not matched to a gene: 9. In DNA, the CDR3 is TGTGCCAGCAGCCTGGGTCTCGGGACAGGGAATGAAAAACTGTTTTTT. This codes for CASSLGLGTGNEKLFF.

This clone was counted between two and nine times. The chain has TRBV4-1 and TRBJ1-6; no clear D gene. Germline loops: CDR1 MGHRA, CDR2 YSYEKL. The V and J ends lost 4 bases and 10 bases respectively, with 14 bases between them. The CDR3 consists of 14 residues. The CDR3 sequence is CASSPTDGWSPLHF. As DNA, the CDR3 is TGCGCCAGCAGCCCGACGGATGGTTGGTCACCCCTCCACTTT.

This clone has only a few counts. The CDR3 DNA reads TGCGCCAGCAGCCGGGACAGGGCCTACGAGCAGTACTTC. It yields the protein CASSRDRAYEQYF. This chain links TRBV10-1 with TRBJ2-7; 9 positions agree with TRBD1. Germline V gene data show CDR1 as WNHNN and CDR2 as SYGVQD (reference sequence). CDR3 length equals 13 residues. Germline trimming cut 6 bases from V and 2 bases from J; bases unmatched to any gene: 2.

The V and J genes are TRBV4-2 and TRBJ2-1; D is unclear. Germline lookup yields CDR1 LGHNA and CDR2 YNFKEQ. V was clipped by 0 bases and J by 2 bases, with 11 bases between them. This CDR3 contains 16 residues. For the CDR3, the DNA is TGTGCCAGCAGCCAAGACAGGACGTCGACCTACAATGAGCAGTTCTTC. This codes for CASSQDRTSTYNEQFF.

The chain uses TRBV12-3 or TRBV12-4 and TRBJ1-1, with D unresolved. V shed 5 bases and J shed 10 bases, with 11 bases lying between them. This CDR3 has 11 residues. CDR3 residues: CASSRLEAAFF. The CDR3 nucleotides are TGTGCCAGCAGTCGATTGGAGGCAGCTTTCTTT.

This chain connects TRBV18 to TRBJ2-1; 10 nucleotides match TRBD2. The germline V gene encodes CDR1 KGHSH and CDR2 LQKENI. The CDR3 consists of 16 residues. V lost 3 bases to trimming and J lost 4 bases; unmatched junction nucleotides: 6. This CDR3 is CASSPSQTSGYNEQFF. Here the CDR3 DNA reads TGTGCCAGCTCACCTTCTCAGACTAGCGGGTACAATGAGCAGTTCTTC.

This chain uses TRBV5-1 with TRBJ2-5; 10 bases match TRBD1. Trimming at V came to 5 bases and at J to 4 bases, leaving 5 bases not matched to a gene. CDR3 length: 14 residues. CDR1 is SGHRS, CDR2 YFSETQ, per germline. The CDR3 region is CASSFGTGVETQYF. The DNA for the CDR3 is TGCGCCAGCAGTTTTGGGACAGGGGTAGAGACCCAGTACTTC.

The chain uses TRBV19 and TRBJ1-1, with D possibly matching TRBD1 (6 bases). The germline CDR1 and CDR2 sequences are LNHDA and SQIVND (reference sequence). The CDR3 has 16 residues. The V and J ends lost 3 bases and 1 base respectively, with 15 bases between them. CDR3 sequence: CASSIYGQFRNTEAFF. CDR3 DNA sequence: TGTGCCAGTAGTATCTACGGACAGTTCAGGAACACTGAAGCTTTCTTT.

For the CDR3, the DNA is TGCGCCAGCAGCTGGGACACGACTGAAGCTTTCTTT. It yields the protein CASSWDTTEAFF. The chain employs TRBV5-1 and TRBJ1-1; tentatively, D is TRBD1 (6 bases). CDR1 and CDR2 (germline): SGHRS, YFSETQ. The CDR3 spans 12 residues. Trimming cost V 3 bases and J 5 bases, with 8 bases left between them.

The CDR3 sequence: CASSLTGTDTQYF. The CDR3 DNA is TGCGCCAGCAGCTTGACGGGCACAGATACGCAGTATTTT. This chain joins TRBV5-1 and TRBJ2-3, with D hard to call. Germline-derived CDR1 and CDR2 are SGHRS and YFSETQ. V gave up 1 base and J gave up 1 base, with 4 bases separating them. The CDR3 spans 13 residues.

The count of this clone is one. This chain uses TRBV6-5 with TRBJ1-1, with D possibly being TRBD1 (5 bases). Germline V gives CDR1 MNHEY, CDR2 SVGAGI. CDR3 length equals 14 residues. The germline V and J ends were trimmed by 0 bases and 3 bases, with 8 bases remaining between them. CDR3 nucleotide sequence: TGTGCCAGCAGTTACTCTGGGGGGGACACTGAAGCTTTCTTT. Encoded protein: CASSYSGGDTEAFF.

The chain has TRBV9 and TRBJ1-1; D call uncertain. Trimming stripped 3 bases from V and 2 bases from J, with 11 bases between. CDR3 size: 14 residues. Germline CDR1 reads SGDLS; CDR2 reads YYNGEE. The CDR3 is CASSAGRRNTEAFF. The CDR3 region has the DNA TGTGCCAGCAGCGCCGGACGGAGAAACACTGAAGCTTTCTTT.

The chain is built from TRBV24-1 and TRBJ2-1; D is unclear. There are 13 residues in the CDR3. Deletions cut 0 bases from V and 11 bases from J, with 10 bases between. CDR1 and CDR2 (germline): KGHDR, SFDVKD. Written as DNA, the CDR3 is TGTGCCACCAGTGATTTGCCGGACCCCCAGCAGTTCTTC. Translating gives CATSDLPDPQQFF.